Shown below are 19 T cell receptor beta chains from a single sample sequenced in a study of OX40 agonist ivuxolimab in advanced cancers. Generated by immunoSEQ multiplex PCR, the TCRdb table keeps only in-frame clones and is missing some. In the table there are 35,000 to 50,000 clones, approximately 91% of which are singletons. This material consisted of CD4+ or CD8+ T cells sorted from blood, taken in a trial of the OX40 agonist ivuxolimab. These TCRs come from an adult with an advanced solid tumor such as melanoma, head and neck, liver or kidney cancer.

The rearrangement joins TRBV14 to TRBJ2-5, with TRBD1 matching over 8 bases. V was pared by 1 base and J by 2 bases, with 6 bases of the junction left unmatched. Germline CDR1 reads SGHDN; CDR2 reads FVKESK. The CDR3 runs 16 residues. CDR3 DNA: TGTGCCAGCAGCCAAGTCGACAGGGGATGGCAAGAGACCCAGTACTTC. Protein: CASSQVDRGWQETQYF. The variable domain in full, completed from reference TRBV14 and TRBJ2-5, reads EAGVTQFPSHSVIEKGQTVTLRCDPISGHDNLYWYRRVMGKEIKFLLHFVKESKQDESGMPNNRFLAERTGGTYSTLKVQPAELEDSGVYFCASSQVDRGWQETQYFGPGTRLLVL.

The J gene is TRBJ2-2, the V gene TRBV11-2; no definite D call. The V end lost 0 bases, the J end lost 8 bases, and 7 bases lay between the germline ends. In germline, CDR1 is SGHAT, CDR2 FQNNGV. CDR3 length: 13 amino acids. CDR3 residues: CASSLDMSGELFF. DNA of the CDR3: TGTGCCAGCAGCTTAGATATGTCTGGGGAGCTGTTTTTT.

This chain's CDR3 is CASSPAGGNQETQYF. The CDR3, as DNA: TGTGCCAGCAGCCCGGCCGGGGGAAACCAAGAGACCCAGTACTTC. This chain links TRBV7-9 with TRBJ2-5, with D maybe TRBD2 (6 bases). Trimming removed 5 bases at V and 0 bases at J, with 13 bases between. The CDR3 spans 15 residues. CDR1 and CDR2 from the germline V gene are SEHNR and FQNEAQ (reference sequence).

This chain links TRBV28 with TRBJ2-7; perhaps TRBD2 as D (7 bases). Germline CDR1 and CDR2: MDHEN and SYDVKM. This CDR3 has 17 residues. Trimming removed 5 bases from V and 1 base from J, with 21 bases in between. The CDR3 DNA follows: TGTGCCAGCAGTATGGTACTTGGGGGGGCCGGGTCCTACGAGCAGTACTTC. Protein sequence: CASSMVLGGAGSYEQYF.

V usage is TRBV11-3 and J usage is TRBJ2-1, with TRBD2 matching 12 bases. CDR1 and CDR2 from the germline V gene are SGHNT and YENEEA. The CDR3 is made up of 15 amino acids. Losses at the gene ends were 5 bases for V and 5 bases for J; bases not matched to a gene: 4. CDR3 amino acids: CASSPLAGGNNEQFF. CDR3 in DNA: TGTGCCAGCAGCCCACTAGCGGGGGGAAACAATGAGCAGTTCTTC.

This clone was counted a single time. CDR3 nucleotides: TGTGCCAGCAGTGAACAGGGGGCGAATTCACCCCTCCACTTT. Its protein is CASSEQGANSPLHF. V is TRBV28 and J is TRBJ1-6, with 9 nucleotides matching TRBD1. Trimming removed 5 bases from V and 7 bases from J; junction bases left unmatched: 3. From germline, CDR1 is MDHEN and CDR2 SYDVKM. The CDR3 contains 14 residues.

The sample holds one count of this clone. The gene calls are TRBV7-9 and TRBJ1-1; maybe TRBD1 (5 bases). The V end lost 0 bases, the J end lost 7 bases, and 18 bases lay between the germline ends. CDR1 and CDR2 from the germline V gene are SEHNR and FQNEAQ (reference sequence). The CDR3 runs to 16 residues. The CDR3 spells CASSLARSTVGVEAFF. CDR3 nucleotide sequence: TGTGCCAGCAGCTTAGCTCGTAGCACAGTGGGGGTTGAAGCTTTCTTT.

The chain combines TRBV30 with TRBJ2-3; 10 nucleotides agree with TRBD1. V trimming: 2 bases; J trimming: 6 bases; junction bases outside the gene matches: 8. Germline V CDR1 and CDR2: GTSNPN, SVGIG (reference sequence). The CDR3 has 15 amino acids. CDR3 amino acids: CAWSLFDRGHDTQYF. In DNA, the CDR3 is TGTGCCTGGAGTCTCTTCGACAGGGGGCACGATACGCAGTATTTT. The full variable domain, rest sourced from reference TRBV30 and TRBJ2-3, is SQTIHQWPATLVQPVGSPLSLECTVEGTSNPNLYWYRQAAGRGLQLLFYSVGIGQISSEVPQNLSASRPQDRQFILSSKKLLLSDSGFYLCAWSLFDRGHDTQYFGPGTRLTVL.

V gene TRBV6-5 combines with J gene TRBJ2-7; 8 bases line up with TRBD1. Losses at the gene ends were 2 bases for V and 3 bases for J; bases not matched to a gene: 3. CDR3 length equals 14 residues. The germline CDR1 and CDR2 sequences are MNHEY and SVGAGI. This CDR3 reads CASSYTTGGYEQYF. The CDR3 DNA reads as TGTGCCAGCAGTTACACCACAGGGGGCTACGAGCAGTACTTC.

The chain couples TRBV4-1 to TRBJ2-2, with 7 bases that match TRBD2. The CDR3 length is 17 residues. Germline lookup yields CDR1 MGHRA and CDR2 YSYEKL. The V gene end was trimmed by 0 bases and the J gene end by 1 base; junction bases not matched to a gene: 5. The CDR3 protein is CASSQDVGGGNTGELFF. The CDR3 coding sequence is TGCGCCAGCAGCCAAGACGTTGGCGGGGGGAACACCGGGGAGCTGTTTTTT.

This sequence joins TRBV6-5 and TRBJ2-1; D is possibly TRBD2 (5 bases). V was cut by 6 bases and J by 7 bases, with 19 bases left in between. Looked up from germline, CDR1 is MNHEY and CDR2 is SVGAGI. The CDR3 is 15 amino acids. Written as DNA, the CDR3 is TGTGCCAGCAGATCCCCGGGGTCCGACTGGAATGAGCAGTTCTTC. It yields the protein CASRSPGSDWNEQFF.

DNA of the CDR3: TGTGCCAGCAGCTTCTATCTAGGGGGGAAGACAGATACGCAGTATTTT. Its translation: CASSFYLGGKTDTQYF. The V call is TRBV7-9, the J call TRBJ2-3; either TRBD1 or TRBD2 may fit D (6 bases each). The V gene lost 3 bases and the J gene lost 3 bases, with 16 bases spanning the gap. The CDR3 runs to 16 residues. The germline CDR1 and CDR2 sequences are SEHNR and FQNEAQ (reference sequence).

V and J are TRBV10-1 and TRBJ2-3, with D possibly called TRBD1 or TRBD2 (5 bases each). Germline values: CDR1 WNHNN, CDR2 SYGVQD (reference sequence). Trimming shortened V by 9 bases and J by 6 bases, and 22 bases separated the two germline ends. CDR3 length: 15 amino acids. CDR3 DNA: TGCGCCAGTCGAGAGTTTAGGGTTGAGGGGGATACGCAGTATTTT. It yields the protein CASREFRVEGDTQYF.

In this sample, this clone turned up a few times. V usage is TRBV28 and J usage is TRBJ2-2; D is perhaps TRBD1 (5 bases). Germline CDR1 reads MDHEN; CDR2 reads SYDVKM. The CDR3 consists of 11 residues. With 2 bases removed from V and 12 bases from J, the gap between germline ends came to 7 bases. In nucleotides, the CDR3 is TGTGCCAGCAGTTTACCAGGGAAGCTGTTTTTT. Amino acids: CASSLPGKLFF.

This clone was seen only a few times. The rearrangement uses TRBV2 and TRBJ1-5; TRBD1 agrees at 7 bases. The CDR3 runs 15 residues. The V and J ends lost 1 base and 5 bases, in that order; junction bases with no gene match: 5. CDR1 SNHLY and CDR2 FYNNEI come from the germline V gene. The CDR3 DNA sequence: TGTGCCAGCAGTGAAGGTCGGAGGGGGCATCAGCCCCAGCATTTT. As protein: CASSEGRRGHQPQHF. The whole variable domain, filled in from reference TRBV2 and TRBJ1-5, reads EPEVTQTPSHQVTQMGQEVILRCVPISNHLYFYWYRQILGQKVEFLVSFYNNEISEKSEIFDDQFSVERPDGSNFTLKIRSTKLEDSAMYFCASSEGRRGHQPQHFGDGTRLSIL.

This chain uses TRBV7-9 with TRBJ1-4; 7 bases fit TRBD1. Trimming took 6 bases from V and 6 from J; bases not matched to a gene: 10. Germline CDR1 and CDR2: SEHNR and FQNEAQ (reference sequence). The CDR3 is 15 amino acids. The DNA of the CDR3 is TGTGCCAGCAGGCGAGGACAGGCGCAAGATGAAAAACTGTTTTTT. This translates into CASRRGQAQDEKLFF.

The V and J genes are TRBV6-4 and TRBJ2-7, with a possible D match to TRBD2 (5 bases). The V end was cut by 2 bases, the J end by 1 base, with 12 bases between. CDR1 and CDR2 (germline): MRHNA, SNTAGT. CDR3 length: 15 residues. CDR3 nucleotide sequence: TGTGCCAGCAGTGACGACACACGGGAATCCTACGAGCAGTACGTC. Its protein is CASSDDTRESYEQYV.

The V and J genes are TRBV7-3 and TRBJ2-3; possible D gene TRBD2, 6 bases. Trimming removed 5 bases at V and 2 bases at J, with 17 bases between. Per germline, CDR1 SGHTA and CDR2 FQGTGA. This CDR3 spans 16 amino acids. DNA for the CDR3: TGTGCCAGCAGCCAAAATCCAGGAGGGGTCACAGATACGCAGTATTTT. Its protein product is CASSQNPGGVTDTQYF.

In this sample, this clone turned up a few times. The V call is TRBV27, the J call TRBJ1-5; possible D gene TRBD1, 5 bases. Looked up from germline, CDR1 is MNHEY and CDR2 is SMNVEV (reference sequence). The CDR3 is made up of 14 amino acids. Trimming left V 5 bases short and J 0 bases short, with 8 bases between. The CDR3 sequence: CASSGDGSNQPQHF. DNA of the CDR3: TGTGCCAGCAGTGGGGACGGTAGCAATCAGCCCCAGCATTTT.